The clone carrying this T cell receptor (beta chain) ranks as medium-sized. This specimen belongs to a study of cytomegalovirus exposure and HLA in healthy donors. The assay was immunoSEQ multiplex PCR, and TCRdb's table has in-frame clones only and misses some. The sample lists some 150,000 clones, approximately 90% seen once, with almost 3% in the top ten. Donors came from a validation cohort of approximately 110 subjects, distinct from the first 666-subject cohort. The clonotype was recovered from a man between 18 and 35 years old in good health and CMV-seronegative. Sequences were obtained from PBMCs.

CDR3 residues: CASSLLDDRENGELFF. The CDR3 nucleotides are TGTGCCAGCAGCTTGTTGGATGACAGGGAAAACGGGGAGCTGTTTTTT. This chain links TRBV5-4 with TRBJ2-2; 7 bases map to TRBD1. Germline V gene sequence: CDR1 SGHNT, CDR2 YYREEE (reference sequence). V gave up 1 base and J gave up 7 bases; unmatched junction bases: 10. The CDR3 covers 16 residues. The complete variable domain, with remaining parts taken from reference TRBV5-4 and TRBJ2-2, reads ETGVTQSPTHLIKTRGQQVTLRCSSQSGHNTVSWYQQALGQGPQFIFQYYREEENGRGNFPPRFSGLQFPNYSSELNVNALELDDSALYLCASSLLDDRENGELFFGEGSRLTVL.